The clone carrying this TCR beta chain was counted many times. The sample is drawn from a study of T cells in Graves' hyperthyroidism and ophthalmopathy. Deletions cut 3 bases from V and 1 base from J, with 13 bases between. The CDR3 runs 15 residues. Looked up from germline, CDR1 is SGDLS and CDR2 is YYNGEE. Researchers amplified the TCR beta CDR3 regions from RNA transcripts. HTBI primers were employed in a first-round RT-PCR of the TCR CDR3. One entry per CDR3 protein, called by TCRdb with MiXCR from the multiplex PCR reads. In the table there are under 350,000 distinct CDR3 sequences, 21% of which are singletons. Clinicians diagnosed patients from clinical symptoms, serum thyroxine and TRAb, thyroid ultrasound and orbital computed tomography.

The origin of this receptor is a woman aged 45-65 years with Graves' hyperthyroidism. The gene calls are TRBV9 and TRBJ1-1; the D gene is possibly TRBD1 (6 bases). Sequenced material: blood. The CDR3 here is CASSAQGVGNTEAFF. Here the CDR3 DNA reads TGTGCCAGCAGCGCACAGGGAGTGGGGAACACTGAAGCTTTCTTT.